This T cell receptor beta chain was sequenced in a study of T-cell memory formation after mild COVID-19. Study results and limitations: There was no confirmation that second-wave clones peaking on day 37 were SARS-CoV-2 specific.

About this clonotype itself: Its target is not known.

The authors produced TCR alpha and TCR beta cDNA libraries with sample barcodes and UMIs by 5'RACE using constant-segment primers. TCRdb passed the 5' RACE reads through MiXCR, listing each CDR3 protein once. The sample has more than 300,000 distinct CDR3 sequences; approximately 22% are singletons. The ends were cut back, 5 bases at V and 6 bases at J, with 17 bases in the middle. The germline V gene encodes CDR1 SGHTA and CDR2 FQGTGA. The CDR3 length is 14 residues. The gene calls are TRBV7-3 and TRBJ2-7; a possible D gene is TRBD2 (7 bases). The specimen was PBMCs or a T cell subset sorted from them (not recorded which). The TCR comes from a man in his late teens or twenties who had mild COVID-19 (a few samples of this study predate the infection). Cell type and time point are not known. The CDR3 loop is CASSPGGLLGEQYF. CDR3 nucleotide sequence: TGTGCCAGCAGCCCCGGGGGGCTCCTCGGCGAGCAGTACTTC.